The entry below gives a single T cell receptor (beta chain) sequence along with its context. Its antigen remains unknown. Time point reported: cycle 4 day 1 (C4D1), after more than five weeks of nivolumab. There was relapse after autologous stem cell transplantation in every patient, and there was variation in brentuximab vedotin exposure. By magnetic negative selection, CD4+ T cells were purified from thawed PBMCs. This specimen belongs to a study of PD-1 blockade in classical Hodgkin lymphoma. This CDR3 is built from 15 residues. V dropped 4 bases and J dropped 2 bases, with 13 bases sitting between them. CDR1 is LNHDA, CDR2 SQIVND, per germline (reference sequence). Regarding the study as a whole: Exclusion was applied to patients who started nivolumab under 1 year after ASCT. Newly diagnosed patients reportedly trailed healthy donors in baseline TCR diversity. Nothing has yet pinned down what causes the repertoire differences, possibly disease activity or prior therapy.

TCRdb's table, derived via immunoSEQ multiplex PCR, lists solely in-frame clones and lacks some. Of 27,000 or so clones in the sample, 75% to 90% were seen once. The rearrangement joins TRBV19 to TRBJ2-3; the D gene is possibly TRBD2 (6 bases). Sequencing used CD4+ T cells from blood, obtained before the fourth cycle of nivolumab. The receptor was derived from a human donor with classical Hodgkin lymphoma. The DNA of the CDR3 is TGTGCCAGTAGTAGCCACGGACTACACACAGATACGCAGTATTTT. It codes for CASSSHGLHTDTQYF. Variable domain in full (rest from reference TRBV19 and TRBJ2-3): DGGITQSPKYLFRKEGQNVTLSCEQNLNHDAMYWYRQDPGQGLRLIYYSQIVNDFQKGDIAEGYSVSREKKESFPLTVTSAQKNPTAFYLCASSSHGLHTDTQYFGPGTRLTVL.